This T cell receptor (beta chain) was recorded in a study of PD-L1 blockade in urothelial cancer (dated by TCRdb to about 2017). Describing the broader study: All patients started therapy in about 2014 and received atezolizumab 1,200 mg intravenously every 3 weeks. In the same patients, whole exome sequencing and RNA sequencing of pretreatment tumors were performed in addition to TCR sequencing. Blood samples gave median yields of approximately 130,000 T cells and around 88,000 unique TCRs, along with a median clonality of about 0.084. Twenty-five of 29 patients were males with bladder-origin urothelial cancer, and about 60% of the 29 reported a prior smoking history. Blood samples were analyzed at two time points: 3 weeks after treatment start (second dose) and 6 weeks after treatment start. An exploratory multi-omic analysis was conducted of the somatic, immune and clinical correlates of response to PD-L1 blockade with atezolizumab in urothelial cancer. Durable clinical benefit was defined as progression-free survival longer than 6 months, and TCR features were also tested against progression-free and overall survival. Pretreatment tumor samples, along with matched peripheral blood collected serially before and after atezolizumab treatment, underwent TCR sequencing. Patients had an ECOG performance status of 0 or 1 and had received between 0 and 3 prior chemotherapy regimens. Around 30 patients had pretreatment blood TCR-seq, some 24 had at least one posttreatment blood collection, and some 24 had tumor TCR-seq. Durable clinical benefit was achieved by nine patients but not by the remaining 20.

A total of roughly 31 patients with locally advanced or metastatic urothelial carcinoma, treated at Memorial Sloan Kettering on a trial protocol, made up the cohort. Peripheral blood mononuclear cells were collected pretreatment and during treatment, with between 1 and 8 total time points obtained per patient. The Qiagen DNeasy Blood extraction kit was used to purify genomic DNA from total PBMCs and from tumor samples. PBMCs were collected pretreatment and during treatment, and were isolated and stored as previously described. This clone was seen a single time. Its antigen target is currently unknown. There are no base qualities to consult, and no much larger clone falls within one base. To estimate absolute template abundance from read counts, synthetic TCR analog templates were spiked into each PCR. Using the immunoSEQ assay, TCRbeta CDR3 regions were amplified from genomic DNA with bias-controlled V and J gene primers. Sequencing of rearranged TCRbeta segments was done at approximately 20X coverage. Regarding the original processing steps: Sequencing errors were corrected by clustering and CDR3s were annotated against IMGT to assign V, D and J genes. Downstream analyses used only productive TCRbeta rearrangements and left out out-of-frame or stop-codon sequences. Clonality was calculated as one minus the Shannon entropy normalized by the log of the number of unique productive sequences. Fisher's exact test with Benjamini-Hochberg correction, at a threshold of adjusted p below 0.01, was used to find clones that differed between time points or between blood and tumor. The clones in this table, taken by TCRdb from immuneACCESS, are in-frame only. Not every clone is retained; where verified, under half of the shortfall comes from an unresolved V gene, and the cause of the rest is unknown. Clone size and the V and J calls come from that table; the DNA yielded D and trimming. The sample profile shows 100,000 or so clones; 70% to 90% of them were found once. Around 2.4% of the sample belongs to the ten largest clones.

Points the paper makes about the study in general: Patients with durable benefit showed greater expansion of tumor-associated TCR clones in peripheral blood 3 weeks after starting treatment (n of about 21, p = 0.022). Because the sample size was small (n ≈ 27) and many of the analyses were exploratory, the results are meant to be hypothesis-generating. A pretreatment peripheral blood TCR clonality below the median was linked to improved progression-free and overall survival.

From its cysteine to its phenylalanine, the CDR3 spans 14 amino acids. Solely the CDR3 DNA is kept, with 42 bases framed from the first base. The germline V end is reduced by 5 bases and the J end by 5 bases; junction bases left unmatched: 5. CDR1 and CDR2, looked up from the germline V gene (reference sequence), are LNHDA and SQIVND. The material was PBMCs, obtained around atezolizumab (anti-PD-L1) treatment. The receptor's source is a man aged 50 to 60 with urothelial cancer. The chain uses TRBV19 and TRBJ2-3, with 9 bases aligning to TRBD2. The DNA sequence is given as TGTGCCAGTAGTTTGGGACTAGCACGAGATACGCAGTATTTT. Translated, it gives CASSLGLARDTQYF.